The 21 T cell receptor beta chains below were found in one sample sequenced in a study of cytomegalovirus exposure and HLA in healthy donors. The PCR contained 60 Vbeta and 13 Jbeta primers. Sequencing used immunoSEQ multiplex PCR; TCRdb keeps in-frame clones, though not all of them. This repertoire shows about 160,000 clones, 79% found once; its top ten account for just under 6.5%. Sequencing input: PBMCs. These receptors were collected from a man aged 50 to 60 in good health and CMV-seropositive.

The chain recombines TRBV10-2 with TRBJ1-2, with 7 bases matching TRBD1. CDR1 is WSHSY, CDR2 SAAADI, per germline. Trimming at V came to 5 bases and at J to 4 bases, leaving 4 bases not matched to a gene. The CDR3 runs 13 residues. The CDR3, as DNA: TGCGCCAGCAGTACCGGGACAGCCTATGGCTACACCTTC. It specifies CASSTGTAYGYTF.

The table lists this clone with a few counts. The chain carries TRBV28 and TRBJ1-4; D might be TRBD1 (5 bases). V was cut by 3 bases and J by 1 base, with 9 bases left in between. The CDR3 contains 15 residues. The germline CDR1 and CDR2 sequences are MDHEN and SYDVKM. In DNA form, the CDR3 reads TGTGCCAGCAGTTTGGACAAAGAAACTAATGAAAAACTGTTTTTT. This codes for CASSLDKETNEKLFF.

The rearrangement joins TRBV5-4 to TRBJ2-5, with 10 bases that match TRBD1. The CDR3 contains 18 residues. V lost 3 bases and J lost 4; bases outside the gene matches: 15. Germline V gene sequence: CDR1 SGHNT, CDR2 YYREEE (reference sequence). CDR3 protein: CASSSDRDRGLVRETQYF. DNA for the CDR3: TGTGCCAGCAGCTCAGACCGGGACAGGGGACTAGTGAGAGAGACCCAGTACTTC.

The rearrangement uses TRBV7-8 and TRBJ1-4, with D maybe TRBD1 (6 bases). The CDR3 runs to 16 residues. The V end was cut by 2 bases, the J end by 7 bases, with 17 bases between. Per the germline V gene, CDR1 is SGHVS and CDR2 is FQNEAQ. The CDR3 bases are TGTGCCAGCAGCTTATTATCCCAACAGGACAGTGAAAAACTGTTTTTT. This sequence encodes CASSLLSQQDSEKLFF.

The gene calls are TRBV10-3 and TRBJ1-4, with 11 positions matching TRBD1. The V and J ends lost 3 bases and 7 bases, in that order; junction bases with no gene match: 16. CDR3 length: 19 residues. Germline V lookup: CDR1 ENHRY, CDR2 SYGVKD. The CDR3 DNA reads TGTGCCATCAGTGACCCGGACAGGGGGCGCGGCGGCGGGACTGAAAAACTGTTTTTT. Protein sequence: CAISDPDRGRGGGTEKLFF.

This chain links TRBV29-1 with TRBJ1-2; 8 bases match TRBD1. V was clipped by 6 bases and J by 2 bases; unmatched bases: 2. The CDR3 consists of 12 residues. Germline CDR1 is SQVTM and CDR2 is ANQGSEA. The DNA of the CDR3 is TGCAGCGTACGACAGGGGAACTATGGCTACACCTTC. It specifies CSVRQGNYGYTF.

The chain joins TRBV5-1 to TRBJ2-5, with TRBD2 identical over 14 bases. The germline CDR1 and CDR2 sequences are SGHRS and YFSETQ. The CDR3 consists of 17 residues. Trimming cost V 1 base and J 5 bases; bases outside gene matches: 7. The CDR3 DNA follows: TGCGCCAGCAGCTTGCCCGGGACTAGCGGGAGCGTGGAGACCCAGTACTTC. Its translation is CASSLPGTSGSVETQYF.

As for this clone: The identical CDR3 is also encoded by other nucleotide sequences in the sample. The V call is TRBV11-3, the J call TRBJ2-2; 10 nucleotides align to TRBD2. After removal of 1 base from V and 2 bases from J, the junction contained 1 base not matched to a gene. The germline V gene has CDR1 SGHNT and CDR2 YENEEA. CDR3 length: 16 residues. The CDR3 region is CASSLGTSGNTGELFF. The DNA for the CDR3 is TGTGCCAGCAGCTTAGGGACTAGCGGAAACACCGGGGAGCTGTTTTTT.

CDR3 loop: CASSPQGEYNQPQHF. Here the CDR3 DNA reads TGTGCCAGTAGTCCACAGGGAGAGTACAATCAGCCCCAGCATTTT. V is TRBV19 and J is TRBJ1-5; the D gene is possibly TRBD1 (6 bases). V was shortened by 5 bases and J by 3 bases, with 14 bases between the two germline ends. Germline CDR1 and CDR2: LNHDA and SQIVND (reference sequence). The CDR3 covers 15 residues.

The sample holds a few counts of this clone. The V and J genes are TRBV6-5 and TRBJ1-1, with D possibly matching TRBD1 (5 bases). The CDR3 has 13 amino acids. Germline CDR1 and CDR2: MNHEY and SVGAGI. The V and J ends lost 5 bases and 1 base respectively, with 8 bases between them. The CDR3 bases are TGTGCCAGCAGTAGACAGCCGAACACTGAAGCTTTCTTT. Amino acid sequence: CASSRQPNTEAFF.

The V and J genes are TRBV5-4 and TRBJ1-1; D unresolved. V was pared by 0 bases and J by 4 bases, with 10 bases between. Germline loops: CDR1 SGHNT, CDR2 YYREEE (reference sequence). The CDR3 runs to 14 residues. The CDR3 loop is CASSLGWEPTEAFF. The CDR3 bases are TGTGCCAGCAGCTTGGGCTGGGAGCCCACTGAAGCTTTCTTT.

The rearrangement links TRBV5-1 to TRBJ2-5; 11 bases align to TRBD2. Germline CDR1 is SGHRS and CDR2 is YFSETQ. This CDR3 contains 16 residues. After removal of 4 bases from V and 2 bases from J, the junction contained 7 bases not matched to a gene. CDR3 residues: CASSIPGTSGQETQYF. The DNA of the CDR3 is TGCGCCAGCAGCATCCCCGGGACTAGCGGACAAGAGACCCAGTACTTC. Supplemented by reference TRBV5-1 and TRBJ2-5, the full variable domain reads KAGVTQTPRYLIKTRGQQVTLSCSPISGHRSVSWYQQTPGQGLQFLFEYFSETQRNKGNFPGRFSGRQFSNSRSEMNVSTLELGDSALYLCASSIPGTSGQETQYFGPGTRLLVL.

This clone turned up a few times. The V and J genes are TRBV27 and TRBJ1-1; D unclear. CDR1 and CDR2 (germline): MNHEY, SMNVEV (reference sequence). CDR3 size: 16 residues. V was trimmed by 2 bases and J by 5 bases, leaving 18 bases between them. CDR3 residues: CASSLDGLFKGTEAFF. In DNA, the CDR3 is TGTGCCAGCAGTTTAGACGGACTCTTTAAGGGAACTGAAGCTTTCTTT.

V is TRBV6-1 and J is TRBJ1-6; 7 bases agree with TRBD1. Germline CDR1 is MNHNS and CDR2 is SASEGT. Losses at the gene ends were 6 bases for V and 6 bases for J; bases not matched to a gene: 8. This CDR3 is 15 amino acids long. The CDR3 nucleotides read TGTGCCAGCAGCGAGACAGGGTCCCGTAATTCACCCCTCCACTTT. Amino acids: CASSETGSRNSPLHF.

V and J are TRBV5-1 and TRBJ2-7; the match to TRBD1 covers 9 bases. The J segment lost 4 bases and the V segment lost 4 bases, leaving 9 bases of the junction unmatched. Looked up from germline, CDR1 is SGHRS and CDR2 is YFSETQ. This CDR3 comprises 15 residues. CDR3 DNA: TGCGCCAGCAGCCCCCGCGGGGGACAGGGTTACGAGCAGTACTTC. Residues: CASSPRGGQGYEQYF. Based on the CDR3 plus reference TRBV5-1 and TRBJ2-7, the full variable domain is KAGVTQTPRYLIKTRGQQVTLSCSPISGHRSVSWYQQTPGQGLQFLFEYFSETQRNKGNFPGRFSGRQFSNSRSEMNVSTLELGDSALYLCASSPRGGQGYEQYFGPGTRLTVT.

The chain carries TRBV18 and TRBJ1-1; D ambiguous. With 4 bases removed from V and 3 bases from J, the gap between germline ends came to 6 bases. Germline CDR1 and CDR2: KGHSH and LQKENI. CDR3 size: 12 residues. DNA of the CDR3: TGTGCCAGCTCACAGGAGTACACTGAAGCTTTCTTT. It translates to CASSQEYTEAFF.

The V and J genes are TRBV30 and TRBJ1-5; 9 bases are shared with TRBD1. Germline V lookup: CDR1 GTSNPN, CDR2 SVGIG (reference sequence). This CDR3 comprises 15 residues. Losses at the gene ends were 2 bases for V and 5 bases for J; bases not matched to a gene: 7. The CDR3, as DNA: TGTGCCTGGAGTAAAAAGGACAGGGGATATCAGCCCCAGCATTTT. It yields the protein CAWSKKDRGYQPQHF.

DNA of the CDR3: TGTGCCAGCAGTTTCGATACAGGACAGGGGGCGGTTAACACCGGGGAGCTGTTTTTT. It yields the protein CASSFDTGQGAVNTGELFF. The V call is TRBV28, the J call TRBJ2-2, with 11 bases matching TRBD1. Germline V lookup: CDR1 MDHEN, CDR2 SYDVKM. V lost 3 bases and J lost 2; bases outside the gene matches: 11. The CDR3 loop spans 19 amino acids. Full variable domain (missing parts from reference TRBV28 and TRBJ2-2): DVKVTQSSRYLVKRTGEKVFLECVQDMDHENMFWYRQDPGLGLRLIYFSYDVKMKEKGDIPEGYSVSREKKERFSLILESASTNQTSMYLCASSFDTGQGAVNTGELFFGEGSRLTVL.

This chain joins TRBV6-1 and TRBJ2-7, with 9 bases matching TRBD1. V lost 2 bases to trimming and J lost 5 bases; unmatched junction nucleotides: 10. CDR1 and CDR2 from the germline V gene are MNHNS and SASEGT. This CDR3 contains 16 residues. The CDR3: CASSELGGQGPDEQYF. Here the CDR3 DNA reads TGTGCCAGCAGTGAACTGGGAGGACAGGGGCCCGACGAGCAGTACTTC.

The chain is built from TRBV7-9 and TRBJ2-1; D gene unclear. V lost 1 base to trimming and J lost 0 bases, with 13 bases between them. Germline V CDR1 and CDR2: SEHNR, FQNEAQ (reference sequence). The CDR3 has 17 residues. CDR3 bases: TGTGCCAGCAGCTTAGATCCAGCCCCTAGCTCCTACAATGAGCAGTTCTTC. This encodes CASSLDPAPSSYNEQFF.

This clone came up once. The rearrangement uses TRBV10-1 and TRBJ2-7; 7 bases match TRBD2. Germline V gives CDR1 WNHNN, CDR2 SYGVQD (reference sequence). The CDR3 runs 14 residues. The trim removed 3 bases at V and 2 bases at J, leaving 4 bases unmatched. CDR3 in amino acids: CASSDQRGAYEQYF. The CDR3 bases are TGCGCCAGCAGTGATCAGCGGGGAGCCTACGAGCAGTACTTC.